The 15 T cell receptor beta chains listed next were all sequenced from one sample in a study of monozygotic twins with inflammatory bowel disease. TCRdb reprocessed the 5' RACE reads and stores each CDR3 protein as one record, lacking DNA. The sample data list approximately 340,000 distinct CDR3 sequences. The material sequenced was blood. These TCRs come from a human donor with ulcerative colitis or Crohn's disease, or a healthy co-twin of an affected twin (not recorded which).

V is TRBV11-2 and J is TRBJ2-7. The length of the CDR3 is 15 residues. Per germline, CDR1 SGHAT and CDR2 FQNNGV. The CDR3 protein is CASSFAFGQDYEQYF.

The V gene is TRBV24-1, the J gene TRBJ2-5; TCRdb indicates TRBD1, and absent DNA this call remains unverified. CDR1 KGHDR and CDR2 SFDVKD come from the germline V gene. The CDR3 extends over 15 amino acids. The CDR3 reads CATSDPRGRGETQYF.

This chain links TRBV7-8 with TRBJ2-1. The CDR3 runs to 14 residues. Germline V gene lookup returns CDR1 SGHVS and CDR2 FQNEAQ. CDR3 loop: CASSLEVDYNEQFF.

The chain links TRBV2 to TRBJ1-6; TCRdb gives TRBD1 as the D gene, but with no DNA this cannot be confirmed. CDR3 length: 14 amino acids. In germline, CDR1 is SNHLY, CDR2 FYNNEI. This chain's CDR3 is CASSETGGFSPLHF.

The chain is built from TRBV29-1 and TRBJ2-3. The CDR3 is 12 residues long. Germline values: CDR1 SQVTM, CDR2 ANQGSEA. The CDR3 spells CSVGAGPDTQYF.

The chain uses TRBV20-1 and TRBJ2-4; TCRdb gives TRBD1 as the D gene, but with no DNA this cannot be confirmed. The CDR3 runs 15 residues. CDR1 is DFQATT, CDR2 SNEGSKA, per germline (reference sequence). CDR3 sequence: CSAPLGTGSKNIQYF.

The CDR3 region is CASSPEWGEADQETQYF. The chain is built from TRBV28 and TRBJ2-5; as DNA is missing, the TRBD2 call by TCRdb cannot be tested. The CDR3 is 17 amino acids. Per the germline V gene, CDR1 is MDHEN and CDR2 is SYDVKM. Drawing the rest from reference TRBV28 and TRBJ2-5, the complete variable domain is DVKVTQSSRYLVKRTGEKVFLECVQDMDHENMFWYRQDPGLGLRLIYFSYDVKMKEKGDIPEGYSVSREKKERFSLILESASTNQTSMYLCASSPEWGEADQETQYFGPGTRLLVL.

The CDR3 here is CASSLPDTGGTEAFF. The V call is TRBV5-1, the J call TRBJ1-1; TCRdb selects TRBD1, and the lack of DNA leaves this call unchecked. The CDR3 consists of 15 residues. Germline V CDR1 and CDR2: SGHRS, YFSETQ. Complete variable domain (other parts from reference TRBV5-1 and TRBJ1-1): KAGVTQTPRYLIKTRGQQVTLSCSPISGHRSVSWYQQTPGQGLQFLFEYFSETQRNKGNFPGRFSGRQFSNSRSEMNVSTLELGDSALYLCASSLPDTGGTEAFFGQGTRLTVV.

This rearrangement joins TRBV12-3 or TRBV12-4 to TRBJ2-2; TCRdb gives TRBD1 as the D gene, but with no DNA this cannot be confirmed. The CDR3 is 14 residues long. CDR3 protein: CASSQEAGGGELFF.

The chain recombines TRBV18 with TRBJ1-2; TCRdb's D call, TRBD1, is unchecked because there is no DNA. The CDR3 extends over 15 amino acids. Germline-derived CDR1 and CDR2 are KGHSH and LQKENI. This chain's CDR3 is CASSLRVADLYGYTF.

V is TRBV10-1 and J is TRBJ2-1; TCRdb's assignment of TRBD1 cannot be checked, as there is no DNA. Germline V gene data show CDR1 as WNHNN and CDR2 as SYGVQD (reference sequence). The CDR3 totals 14 residues. The CDR3 here is CASSTGREYNEQFF.

The chain joins TRBV20-1 to TRBJ2-7; TCRdb reports TRBD1, a call that lacks DNA to check it against. Per germline, CDR1 DFQATT and CDR2 SNEGSKA (reference sequence). This CDR3 is built from 13 residues. CDR3 loop: CSASGRDPYEQYF.

V gene TRBV6-2 or TRBV6-3 combines with J gene TRBJ2-7; absent DNA, TCRdb's TRBD1 call cannot be checked. There are 15 residues in the CDR3. Germline V gene lookup returns CDR1 MNHEY and CDR2 SVGEGT. The CDR3 region is CASSYSGGPTYEQYF.

The rearrangement links TRBV5-4 to TRBJ2-5; no DNA is available, so the TRBD1 call from TCRdb remains unchecked. Germline-derived CDR1 and CDR2 are SGHNT and YYREEE (reference sequence). The CDR3 is made up of 14 amino acids. The CDR3 here is CASTGGPSEETQYF.

The chain carries TRBV10-3 and TRBJ1-6; TCRdb reports TRBD1, a call that lacks DNA to check it against. Germline loops: CDR1 ENHRY, CDR2 SYGVKD. This CDR3 region has 14 residues. The CDR3 region is CATSDRAYNSPLHF.